The rows below give T cell receptor beta chains drawn from one sample of a study of identical twins. Each CDR3 protein gets one entry after TCRdb re-called the 5' RACE reads with MiXCR. Here the sample spans 280,000 or so distinct CDR3 sequences, about 8% being singletons. These records were also assigned to another study, of yellow fever vaccine responses in identical twins.

Sequenced: memory (CD45RO+) T cells sorted from blood. The origin of the receptors is a woman aged 18 to 35 in good health. Both conserved end residues are part of each CDR3. The D gene is left open where the match is weak. Clone size is stated in some rows and not others, as once, few, many or a class when expanded.

many	-	TRBV29-1	TRBJ2-5	CSVEDMAQYF	TGCAGCGTTGAAGATATGGCCCAGTACTTC
many	TRBD2	TRBV5-1	TRBJ2-3	CASSLGLAASTDTQYF	TGCGCCAGCAGCTTGGGACTAGCGGCTAGCACAGATACGCAGTATTTT
-	TRBD1	TRBV10-2	TRBJ2-3	CASSAGTATDTQYF	TGCGCCAGCAGTGCCGGGACAGCGACAGATACGCAGTATTTT
-	-	TRBV11-2	TRBJ1-1	CASSLGPAGTEAFF	TGTGCCAGCAGCTTAGGCCCGGCAGGCACTGAAGCTTTCTTT
many	-	TRBV2	TRBJ1-1	CASSDILQATEAFF	TGTGCCAGCAGTGATATCTTACAAGCCACTGAAGCTTTCTTT
-	-	TRBV5-1	TRBJ1-6	CASSLGGGPWAPLHF	TGCGCCAGCAGCTTGGGTGGGGGGCCTTGGGCACCCCTCCACTTT
many	-	TRBV7-9	TRBJ2-1	CASSLELGTEQFF	TGTGCCAGCAGCTTAGAGTTGGGCACTGAGCAGTTCTTC
many	-	TRBV24-1	TRBJ2-1	CATQRTSLTLHNEQFF	TGTGCCACGCAGCGTACTAGCTTAACCCTTCACAATGAGCAGTTCTTC
-	-	TRBV5-5	TRBJ1-1	CASSLSVGVMNTEAFF	TGTGCCAGCAGCTTATCGGTCGGAGTTATGAACACTGAAGCTTTCTTT
many	-	TRBV20-1	TRBJ2-4	CSARPTGERIQYF	TGCAGTGCAAGACCTACGGGAGAGAGGATTCAGTACTTC
few	-	TRBV9	TRBJ2-2	CASSAYRLSGELFF	TGTGCCAGCAGCGCGTACCGCTTATCCGGGGAGCTGTTTTTT
few	TRBD2	TRBV6-2/TRBV6-3	TRBJ2-4	CASSSGYSGVNIQYF	TGTGCCAGCAGTTCCGGTTATAGCGGGGTGAACATTCAGTACTTC
-	TRBD1	TRBV14	TRBJ2-6	CASSQDRGPSGANVLTF	TGTGCCAGCAGCCAAGACAGGGGGCCTTCTGGGGCCAACGTCCTGACTTTC
many	-	TRBV6-2/TRBV6-3	TRBJ2-1	CASSYARTSDNSYNEQFF	TGTGCCAGCAGTTACGCCCGGACCTCAGACAACTCCTACAATGAGCAGTTCTTC
many	TRBD2	TRBV14	TRBJ2-2	CASSRTSGSYTGELFF	TGTGCCAGCAGTAGGACTAGCGGGAGCTACACCGGGGAGCTGTTTTTT
many	-	TRBV20-1	TRBJ1-5	CATRGPNQPQHF	TGCGCAACACGGGGACCCAATCAGCCCCAGCATTTT
many	TRBD2	TRBV7-8	TRBJ2-2	CANAKAGARGLFF	TGTGCCAACGCAAAAGCGGGGGCGCGGGGGCTGTTTTTT
-	-	TRBV20-1	TRBJ2-3	CSASPFLRRNNTDTQYF	TGCAGTGCTAGCCCCTTCCTACGAAGAAACAACACAGATACGCAGTATTTT
-	TRBD1	TRBV5-5	TRBJ1-3	CASSSGQGKFGNTIYF	TGTGCCAGCAGCTCGGGACAGGGGAAGTTTGGAAACACCATATATTTT
-	-	TRBV7-3	TRBJ2-3	CASSSDTSTDTQYF	TGTGCCAGCAGTTCGGACACCTCCACAGATACGCAGTATTTT
few	-	TRBV4-1	TRBJ2-1	CASSQGAQVSSYNEQFF	TGCGCCAGCAGCCAAGGCGCCCAAGTGAGCTCCTACAATGAGCAGTTCTTC
few	-	TRBV6-1	TRBJ2-3	CASTGLDTQYF	TGTGCCAGCACAGGGTTAGATACGCAGTATTTT
many	TRBD1	TRBV10-3	TRBJ2-1	CAIRPTGATYNEQFF	TGTGCCATCAGACCTACAGGGGCCACATACAATGAGCAGTTCTTC
many	-	TRBV5-1	TRBJ2-1	CASSLEAQDSNEQFF	TGCGCCAGCAGCTTGGAGGCTCAGGATTCCAATGAGCAGTTCTTC
few	TRBD2	TRBV6-1	TRBJ2-3	CASSETVEGRVVYF	TGTGCCAGCAGTGAAACGGTCGAGGGGAGGGTTGTGTATTTT
-	-	TRBV6-5	TRBJ2-7	CASSYSDKGSSYEQYF	TGTGCCAGCAGTTACTCGGATAAAGGGAGCTCCTACGAGCAGTACTTC
few	-	TRBV7-8	TRBJ2-2	CASRGLGFPNTGELFF	TGTGCCAGCAGAGGCTTGGGGTTCCCGAACACCGGGGAGCTGTTTTTT
few	-	TRBV4-2	TRBJ1-2	CASSGYGGYYGYTF	TGTGCCAGCAGCGGGTATGGGGGTTACTATGGCTACACCTTC
-	-	TRBV7-2	TRBJ2-7	CASSLNKNYEQYF	TGTGCCAGCAGCTTGAACAAGAACTACGAGCAGTACTTC
few	TRBD2	TRBV27	TRBJ2-5	CASRPSGGGLETQYF	TGTGCCAGCAGACCCAGCGGGGGGGGTCTAGAGACCCAGTACTTC
few	-	TRBV6-4	TRBJ2-2	CASSESEDTGELFF	TGTGCCAGCAGTGAATCGGAGGACACCGGGGAGCTGTTTTTT
few	-	TRBV6-5	TRBJ2-4	CASSYSGTILAKNIQYF	TGTGCCAGCAGTTACTCGGGCACCATCCTAGCCAAAAACATTCAGTACTTC
many	-	TRBV7-8	TRBJ1-6	CASSAGIYNSPLHF	TGTGCCAGCAGCGCGGGCATTTATAATTCACCCCTCCACTTT
many	-	TRBV6-5	TRBJ2-1	CASSYANREWFF	TGTGCCAGCAGTTACGCCAACAGGGAGTGGTTCTTC
-	-	TRBV20-1	TRBJ2-1	CSAMLARSYNEQFF	TGCAGTGCCATGCTAGCCCGCTCCTACAATGAGCAGTTCTTC
many	-	TRBV6-2/TRBV6-3	TRBJ2-2	CASSYSEANTGELFF	TGTGCCAGCAGTTACTCTGAAGCGAACACCGGGGAGCTGTTTTTT
many	TRBD1	TRBV7-9	TRBJ1-1	CASSPGTGDGGAFF	TGTGCCAGCAGCCCCGGGACAGGGGACGGTGGAGCTTTCTTT
few	-	TRBV19	TRBJ2-4	CASSIDRLVAKNIQYF	TGTGCCAGTAGTATTGACAGATTAGTAGCCAAAAACATTCAGTACTTC
many	-	TRBV9	TRBJ2-1	CASSVTYREAYNEQFF	TGTGCCAGCAGCGTTACCTACAGGGAAGCCTACAATGAGCAGTTCTTC
-	TRBD1	TRBV7-2	TRBJ2-4	CASSLAGTASDIQYF	TGTGCCAGCAGCTTGGCCGGGACAGCCTCGGACATTCAGTACTTC
-	TRBD2	TRBV12-3/TRBV12-4	TRBJ2-3	CAICKTSGGLSSTDTQYF	TGTGCCATCTGTAAGACTAGCGGGGGGCTCTCTAGCACAGATACGCAGTATTTT
-	TRBD1	TRBV24-1	TRBJ1-2	CATSDPLQGAGYTF	TGTGCCACCAGTGATCCACTACAGGGGGCTGGCTACACCTTC
-	TRBD2	TRBV3-1	TRBJ2-3	CASSQEVLSGSLDTQYF	TGTGCCAGCAGCCAAGAGGTCCTTAGCGGGAGCTTGGATACGCAGTATTTT
many	-	TRBV3-1	TRBJ2-1	CASSHSANEQFF	TGTGCCAGCAGCCATTCGGCGAATGAGCAGTTCTTC
few	TRBD1	TRBV11-2	TRBJ2-5	CASSWGRQGPTQYF	TGTGCCAGCAGCTGGGGGAGACAGGGCCCGACCCAGTACTTC